The entry below describes one T cell receptor beta chain. Clones were read by immunoSEQ multiplex PCR, and TCRdb kept only the in-frame ones, dropping some. Of some 25,000 clones detected, about nine tenths appear once; the ten largest clones hold approximately 8.3%. The V gene end was trimmed by 1 base and the J gene end by 1 base; junction bases not matched to a gene: 9. The CDR3 runs 17 residues. CDR1 is SGHVS, CDR2 FNYEAQ, per germline. This specimen belongs to a study of blood T cell repertoires in COVID-19. The sequence was obtained from a man in his fifties or sixties with active COVID-19. The specimen sequenced was peripheral blood. The chain is built from TRBV7-6 and TRBJ2-7; 8 bases fit TRBD1. DNA of the CDR3: TGTGCCAGCAGCTTAGAGGGGACAGGCCCCAATTCCTACGAGCAGTACTTC. Translation: CASSLEGTGPNSYEQYF.